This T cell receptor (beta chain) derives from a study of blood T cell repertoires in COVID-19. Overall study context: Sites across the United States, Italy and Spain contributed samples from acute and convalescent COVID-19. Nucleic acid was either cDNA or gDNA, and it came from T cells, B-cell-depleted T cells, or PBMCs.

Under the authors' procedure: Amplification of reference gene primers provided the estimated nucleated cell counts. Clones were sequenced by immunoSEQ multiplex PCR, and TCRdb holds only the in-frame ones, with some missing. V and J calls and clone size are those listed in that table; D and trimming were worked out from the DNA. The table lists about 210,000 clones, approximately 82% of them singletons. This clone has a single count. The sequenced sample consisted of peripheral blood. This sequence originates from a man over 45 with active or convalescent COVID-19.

CDR3 amino acids: CATSLASYNEQFF. The CDR3 DNA is TGTGCCACCAGTCTAGCATCCTACAATGAGCAGTTCTTC. This chain uses TRBV24-1 with TRBJ2-1; possibly TRBD2 for D (5 bases). Trimming cost V 6 bases and J 1 base, with 6 bases left between them. Germline V gives CDR1 KGHDR, CDR2 SFDVKD. The CDR3 is made up of 13 amino acids.